The 8 T cell receptor beta chains given below trace back to one sample, sequenced in a study of T-cell reconstitution after alpha-beta-depleted transplantation in children. Construction of the TCRbeta library involved unique molecular identifiers. TCRdb reprocessed the PCR reads with MiXCR, giving one entry per CDR3 protein. The profile shows more than 85,000 distinct CDR3 sequences, 5% to 6% of them singletons. Specimen: PBMCs, mostly from graft donor cells, collected 60 days after TCRalphabeta/CD19-depleted stem cell transplant. All receptors derive from a female patient aged 2-9 years who had a stem cell transplant for Fanconi anemia, so the T cells may come from the graft donor.

This clonotype showed up just a few times. The chain is built from TRBV23-1 and TRBJ2-1; possibly TRBD2 for D (5 bases). TRBV23-1 is treated as an ORF (open reading frame) with a function not yet certain. The CDR3 contains 17 residues. Trimming removed 3 bases from V and 4 bases from J, with 19 bases in between. The CDR3 region has the DNA TGCGCCAGCAGTCAGTTTCGGAGCGGCCTCGTATACAATGAGCAGTTCTTC. Protein: CASSQFRSGLVYNEQFF.

V usage is TRBV4-1 and J usage is TRBJ2-3; 9 nucleotides line up with TRBD1. Germline assignment: CDR1 MGHRA and CDR2 YSYEKL. CDR3 size: 16 residues. The V gene end was trimmed by 5 bases and the J gene end by 0 bases; junction bases not matched to a gene: 6. The CDR3: CASSDTGGSSTDTQYF. CDR3 bases: TGCGCCAGCAGCGACACAGGGGGCTCTAGCACAGATACGCAGTATTTT.

V and J are TRBV5-1 and TRBJ2-2; 13 bases agree with TRBD2. Trimming removed 1 base from V and 6 bases from J; junction bases left unmatched: 0. The CDR3 is 15 residues long. Germline CDR1 SGHRS, CDR2 YFSETQ. The CDR3 reads CASSLTSGGAGELFF. The CDR3 DNA is TGCGCCAGCAGCTTGACTAGCGGGGGGGCCGGGGAGCTGTTTTTT.

At least ten counts were recorded for this clonotype. The chain joins TRBV5-1 to TRBJ2-5; TRBD1 might be the D (5 bases). This CDR3 has 15 residues. The V end was cut by 0 bases, the J end by 5 bases, with 14 bases between. Germline V gene data show CDR1 as SGHRS and CDR2 as YFSETQ. The CDR3 bases are TGCGCCAGCAGCTTGGAGGGGTCTCCACCGGAGACCCAGTACTTC. Its protein product is CASSLEGSPPETQYF.

In its sample, this clonotype was seen many times. The chain recombines TRBV5-1 with TRBJ1-1, with a weak D call TRBD1 (6 bases). CDR3 size: 14 residues. Germline CDR1 and CDR2: SGHRS and YFSETQ. Trimming took 2 bases from V and 0 from J, leaving 8 bases between them. The CDR3 spells CASSFRGMNTEAFF. DNA of the CDR3: TGCGCCAGCAGCTTCAGGGGAATGAACACTGAAGCTTTCTTT. Full variable domain (remainder filled in from reference TRBV5-1 and TRBJ1-1): KAGVTQTPRYLIKTRGQQVTLSCSPISGHRSVSWYQQTPGQGLQFLFEYFSETQRNKGNFPGRFSGRQFSNSRSEMNVSTLELGDSALYLCASSFRGMNTEAFFGQGTRLTVV.

This clonotype showed up just a few times. The gene calls are TRBV18 and TRBJ2-1, with TRBD2 identical over 14 bases. J lost 8 bases, V lost 6 bases, and 3 bases had no gene match. The CDR3 has 14 amino acids. CDR1 and CDR2 from the germline V gene are KGHSH and LQKENI. CDR3 coding DNA: TGTGCCAGCTCCTTGGGACTAGCGGGAGATGAGCAGTTCTTC. It translates to CASSLGLAGDEQFF.

This clonotype was seen many times. V usage is TRBV5-1 and J usage is TRBJ2-5; D is perhaps TRBD2 (7 bases). Germline CDR1 is SGHRS and CDR2 is YFSETQ. CDR3 length: 14 amino acids. V was cut by 5 bases and J by 4 bases, with 15 bases left in between. The CDR3 protein is CASRGRGARETQYF. DNA for the CDR3: TGCGCCAGCAGAGGACGGGGGGCCAGAGAGACCCAGTACTTC.

At least ten counts were recorded for this clonotype. This chain joins TRBV7-9 and TRBJ2-3; unclear D gene. CDR3 length equals 15 residues. The V end was cut by 1 base, the J end by 1 base, with 9 bases between. Per the germline V gene, CDR1 is SEHNR and CDR2 is FQNEAQ (reference sequence). CDR3 DNA sequence: TGTGCCAGCAGCTTAGTGAGAGGCGGCACAGATACGCAGTATTTT. Its protein is CASSLVRGGTDTQYF. The complete variable domain, with remaining parts taken from reference TRBV7-9 and TRBJ2-3, reads DTGVSQNPRHKITKRGQNVTFRCDPISEHNRLYWYRQTLGQGPEFLTYFQNEAQLEKSRLLSDRFSAERPKGSFSTLEIQRTEQGDSAMYLCASSLVRGGTDTQYFGPGTRLTVL.